This T cell receptor beta chain was recovered during a study of shared clonotypes between healthy human individuals. The CDR3 extends over 14 amino acids. The V gene end was trimmed by 6 bases and the J gene end by 6 bases; junction bases not matched to a gene: 11. Germline V gene data show CDR1 as LNHDA and CDR2 as SQIVND (reference sequence). Assay used: immunoSEQ multiplex PCR; TCRdb lists only in-frame clones, some missing. There are roughly 660,000 clones in the sample; around 91% occur only once, and about a third lies in the top ten. The sample consisted of memory CD8+ T cells from PBMCs. Indicated subset: CD45RO+ cells pooled with CCR7-negative TemRA cells. This chain connects TRBV19 to TRBJ2-7; 7 bases map to TRBD2. The receptor was isolated from a man younger than 30 in good health. Some clones in this sample may be carry-over from other donors' samples. CDR3 DNA sequence: TGTGCCAGTAGCTGGGGGGAGGGCCTCTCCGAGCAGTACTTC. Residues: CASSWGEGLSEQYF.